The clone carrying this T cell receptor beta chain has only a few counts. This record comes from a study of blood T cell repertoires in COVID-19. CDR1 is MNHGY and CDR2 is SVAAGI in the germline V gene. V was trimmed by 5 bases and J by 3 bases, leaving 17 bases between them. This CDR3 is built from 17 residues. Profiled with immunoSEQ multiplex PCR; TCRdb holds only in-frame clones, not every one. The sample has about 130,000 clones; roughly four fifths are singletons. The sequence was collected from a woman aged 45-65 years with acute or convalescent COVID-19. The V call is TRBV6-9, the J call TRBJ1-6, with D maybe TRBD1 (5 bases). Sequenced material: peripheral blood. The chain's CDR3 is CASSPRGKAYYNSPLHF. CDR3 bases: TGTGCCAGCAGTCCCCGGGGGAAGGCTTACTATAATTCACCCCTCCACTTT.